Listed below are T cell receptor beta chains from one sample, sequenced in a study of T cells after yellow fever vaccination. TCRdb processed the 5' RACE reads anew with MiXCR; each CDR3 protein has one entry. The profile shows hundreds of thousands of distinct CDR3 sequences, around 3.6% of them singletons. The source material was PBMCs, sampled on the day of the yellow fever booster vaccination. Receptors were obtained from a man aged 18 to 30 who received the YFV17D yellow fever vaccine. The CDR3 runs from the conserved cysteine through the conserved F or W. A D gene is named only where the DNA matches it firmly. Clone size, where shown, is once, few, many, or a class for clones that have expanded.

v_gene	abundance	d_gene	len	j_gene	CDR3nt	CDR3aa
TRBV7-2	.	.	17	TRBJ2-3	TGTGCCAGCAGCTCTACGCGGGGAGGGGGCGTCACAGATACGCAGTATTTT	CASSSTRGGGVTDTQYF
TRBV5-1	many	.	15	TRBJ2-2	TGCGCCAGCAGCTGGACTCCGGGTCGGCCCGGGGAGCTGTTTTTT	CASSWTPGRPGELFF
TRBV28	many	.	17	TRBJ1-1	TGTGCCAGCAGTTTGGGGATGAGACAGGCTACGGGGGCTGAAGCTTTCTTT	CASSLGMRQATGAEAFF
TRBV7-2	many	.	15	TRBJ2-7	TGTGCCAGCAGCTTGGGGGTCGGGCAAAACTACGAGCAGTACTTC	CASSLGVGQNYEQYF
TRBV5-4	.	.	13	TRBJ2-3	TGTGCCAGCAGCTCAATTGGGGCAGATACGCAGTATTTT	CASSSIGADTQYF
TRBV5-4	many	TRBD2	15	TRBJ2-1	TGTGCCAGCAGCTCCCGGGGAGGGGTATACAATGAGCAGTTCTTC	CASSSRGGVYNEQFF
TRBV11-2	many	TRBD2	16	TRBJ2-3	TGTGCCAGCAGTTATAGCGGGGGAGCTAGCACAGATACGCAGTATTTT	CASSYSGGASTDTQYF
TRBV6-5	few	.	12	TRBJ2-5	TGTGCCACTATGGCGGGCTTTAGGTCCCAGTACTTC	CATMAGFRSQYF
TRBV5-4	few	.	14	TRBJ2-5	TGTGCCAGCAGCAGAACAGGGACGGGGGAGACCCAGTACTTC	CASSRTGTGETQYF
TRBV7-7	many	TRBD2	15	TRBJ2-1	TGTGCCAGCAGCTTAGCCAGCGGGACCTACAATGAGCAGTTCTTC	CASSLASGTYNEQFF
TRBV4-1	many	.	14	TRBJ2-5	TGCGCCAGCAGCCAAGTTGACGTTGAAGAGACCCAGTACTTC	CASSQVDVEETQYF
TRBV3-1	many	.	18	TRBJ2-6	TGTGCCAGCAGCCAAGATGGTGCCAGGAGCTCTGGGGCCAACGTCCTGACTTTC	CASSQDGARSSGANVLTF
TRBV28	.	.	16	TRBJ1-5	TGTGCCACATCCCGGGACGGACTCTATAGCAATCAGCCCCAGCATTTT	CATSRDGLYSNQPQHF
TRBV6-6	few	.	15	TRBJ1-6	TGTGCCAGCAGTTACTCCGGGACACCCCATTCACCCCTCCACTTT	CASSYSGTPHSPLHF
TRBV5-4	.	.	13	TRBJ2-1	TGTGCCAGCAGCTCTTTAATTGACTATTTCGAGTTCTTC	CASSSLIDYFEFF
TRBV15	many	TRBD2	18	TRBJ2-3	TGTGCCACCAGCAGAGATTATGTGACTAGCGGGCCCACAGATACGCAGTATTTT	CATSRDYVTSGPTDTQYF
TRBV18	many	.	12	TRBJ2-5	TGTGCCAGCTCACCCTACCAAGAGACCCAGTACTTC	CASSPYQETQYF
TRBV7-2	many	TRBD1	14	TRBJ2-1	TGTGCCAGCAGCTTAGTGGGGACAGGGGATGAGCAGTTCTTC	CASSLVGTGDEQFF
TRBV7-8	many	.	14	TRBJ2-2	TGTGCCAGCCAACGAAGCAAGAACACCGGGGAGCTGTTTTTT	CASQRSKNTGELFF
TRBV7-9	many	.	12	TRBJ1-1	TGTGCCAGCAGCAGACCTCAATTTGAAGCTTTCTTT	CASSRPQFEAFF
TRBV7-7	many	TRBD2	17	TRBJ2-5	TGTGCTAGCAGCGCCAGACTAGCGGGGGCTTTCCAAGAGACCCAGTACTTC	CASSARLAGAFQETQYF
TRBV7-6	few	TRBD1	12	TRBJ2-7	TGTGCCAGCAGCCCGGACAGGGCCCAGCAGTACTTC	CASSPDRAQQYF
TRBV5-1	many	.	17	TRBJ2-1	TGCGCCAGCAGCTTCCTGGGTTTTCGGGCAGGGCCACCTGAGCAGTTCTTC	CASSFLGFRAGPPEQFF
TRBV12-3/TRBV12-4	few	TRBD1	15	TRBJ1-5	TGTGCCAGCAGTTCGACAGGGTTTAGCAATCAGCCCCAGCATTTT	CASSSTGFSNQPQHF
TRBV7-2	few	.	13	TRBJ2-1	TGTGCCAGCAGCTTAAGTCCGGCCAATGAGCAGTTCTTC	CASSLSPANEQFF